The sequence of this T cell receptor beta chain was determined in a study of blood T cell repertoires in COVID-19. The V gene lost 4 bases and the J gene lost 2 bases, with 6 bases spanning the gap. The CDR3 is 12 amino acids. CDR1 is SNHLY, CDR2 FYNNEI, per germline. TCRdb keeps only in-frame clones here, not all; method: immunoSEQ multiplex PCR. The sample shows roughly 360,000 clones, 81% of them seen only once. This TCR derives from a human donor with acute or convalescent COVID-19. The donor label of this sample is uncertain. The chain couples TRBV2 to TRBJ2-7; D uncertain. The sequenced material came from peripheral blood. This chain's CDR3 is CASSARAYEQYF. The DNA of the CDR3 is TGTGCCAGCAGTGCCCGGGCCTACGAGCAGTACTTC. The full variable domain, in which reference TRBV2 and TRBJ2-7 provide the parts outside the CDR3, is EPEVTQTPSHQVTQMGQEVILRCVPISNHLYFYWYRQILGQKVEFLVSFYNNEISEKSEIFDDQFSVERPDGSNFTLKIRSTKLEDSAMYFCASSARAYEQYFGPGTRLTVT.